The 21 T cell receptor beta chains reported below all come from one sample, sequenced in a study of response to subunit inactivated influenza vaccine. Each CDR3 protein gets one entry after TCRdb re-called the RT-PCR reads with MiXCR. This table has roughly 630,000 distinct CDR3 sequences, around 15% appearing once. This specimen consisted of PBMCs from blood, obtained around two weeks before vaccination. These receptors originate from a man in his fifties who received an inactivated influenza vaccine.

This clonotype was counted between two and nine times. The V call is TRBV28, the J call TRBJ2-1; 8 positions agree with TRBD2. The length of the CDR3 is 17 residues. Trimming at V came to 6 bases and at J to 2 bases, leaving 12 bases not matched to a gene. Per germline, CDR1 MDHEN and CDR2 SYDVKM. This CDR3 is CASSNIPRTSPYNEQFF. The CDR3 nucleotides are TGTGCCAGCAGCAATATCCCCCGGACTAGCCCCTACAATGAGCAGTTCTTC. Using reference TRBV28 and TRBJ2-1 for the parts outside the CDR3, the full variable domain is DVKVTQSSRYLVKRTGEKVFLECVQDMDHENMFWYRQDPGLGLRLIYFSYDVKMKEKGDIPEGYSVSREKKERFSLILESASTNQTSMYLCASSNIPRTSPYNEQFFGPGTRLTVL.

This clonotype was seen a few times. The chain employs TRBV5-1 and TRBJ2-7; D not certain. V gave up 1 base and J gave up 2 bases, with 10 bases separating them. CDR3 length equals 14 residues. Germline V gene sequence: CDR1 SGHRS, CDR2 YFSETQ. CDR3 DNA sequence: TGCGCCAGCAGCTTGTGGCCAGAGACCTACGAGCAGTACTTC. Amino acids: CASSLWPETYEQYF.

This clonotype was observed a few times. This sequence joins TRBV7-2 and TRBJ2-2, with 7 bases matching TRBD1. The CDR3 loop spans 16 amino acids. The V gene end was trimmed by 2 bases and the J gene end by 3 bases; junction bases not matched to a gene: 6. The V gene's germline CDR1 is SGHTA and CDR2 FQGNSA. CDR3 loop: CASSLHRGEDTGELFF. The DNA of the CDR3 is TGTGCCAGCAGCTTACACAGGGGTGAGGACACCGGGGAGCTGTTTTTT. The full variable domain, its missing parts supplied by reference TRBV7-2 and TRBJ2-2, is GAGVSQSPSNKVTEKGKDVELRCDPISGHTALYWYRQSLGQGLEFLIYFQGNSAPDKSGLPSDRFSAERTGGSVSTLTIQRTQQEDSAVYLCASSLHRGEDTGELFFGEGSRLTVL.

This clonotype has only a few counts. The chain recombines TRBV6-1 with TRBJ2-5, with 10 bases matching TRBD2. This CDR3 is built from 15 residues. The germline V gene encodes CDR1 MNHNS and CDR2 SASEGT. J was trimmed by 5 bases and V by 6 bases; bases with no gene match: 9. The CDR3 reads CASRPGLAKDETQYF. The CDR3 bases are TGTGCCAGCAGACCGGGACTAGCGAAGGATGAGACCCAGTACTTC.

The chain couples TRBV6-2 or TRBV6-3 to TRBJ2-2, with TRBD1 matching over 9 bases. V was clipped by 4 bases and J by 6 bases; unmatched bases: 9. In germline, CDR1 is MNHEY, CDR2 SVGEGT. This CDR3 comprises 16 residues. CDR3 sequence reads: CASSFRDRERAGELFF. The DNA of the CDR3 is TGTGCCAGCAGTTTCCGGGACAGGGAGAGGGCCGGGGAGCTGTTTTTT.

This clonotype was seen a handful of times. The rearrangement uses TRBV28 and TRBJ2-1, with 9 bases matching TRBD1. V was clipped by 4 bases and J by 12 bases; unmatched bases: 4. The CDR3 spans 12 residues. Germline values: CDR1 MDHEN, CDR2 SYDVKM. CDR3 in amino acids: CASSSGQGRQFF. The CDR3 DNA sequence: TGTGCCAGCAGTTCCGGACAGGGGAGGCAGTTCTTC.

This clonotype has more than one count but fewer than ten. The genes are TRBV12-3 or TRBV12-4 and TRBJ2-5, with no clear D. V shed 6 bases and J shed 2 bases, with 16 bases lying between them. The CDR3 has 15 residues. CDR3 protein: CASSSSGFLQETQYF. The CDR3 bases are TGTGCCAGCAGCTCCAGTGGATTCTTACAAGAGACCCAGTACTTC.

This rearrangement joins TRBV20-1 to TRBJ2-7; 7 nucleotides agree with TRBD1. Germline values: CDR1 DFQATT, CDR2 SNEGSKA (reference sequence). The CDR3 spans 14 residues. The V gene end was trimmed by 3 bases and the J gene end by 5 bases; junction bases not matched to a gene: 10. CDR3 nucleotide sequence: TGCAGTGCTAGCCGACAGGGTCTTAAGGACGAGCAGTACTTC. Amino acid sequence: CSASRQGLKDEQYF.

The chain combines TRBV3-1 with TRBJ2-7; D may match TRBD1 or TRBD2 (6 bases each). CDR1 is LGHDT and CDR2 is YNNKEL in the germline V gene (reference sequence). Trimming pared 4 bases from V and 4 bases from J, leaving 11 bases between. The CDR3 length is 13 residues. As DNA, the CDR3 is TGTGCCAGCAGCCGGGGGGCTCGTTACGAGCAGTACTTC. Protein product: CASSRGARYEQYF.

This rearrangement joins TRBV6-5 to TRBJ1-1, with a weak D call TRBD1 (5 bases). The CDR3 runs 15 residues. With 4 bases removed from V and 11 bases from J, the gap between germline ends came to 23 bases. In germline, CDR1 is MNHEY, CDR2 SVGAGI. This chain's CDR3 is CASSSRTGRGGKAFF. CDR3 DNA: TGTGCCAGCAGTTCTCGCACGGGTAGGGGCGGTAAGGCTTTCTTT.

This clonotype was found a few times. In DNA, the CDR3 is TGTGCCAGCAGTCCGGGGGGCCTTGTCAGCACAGATACGCAGTATTTT. It translates to CASSPGGLVSTDTQYF. The gene calls are TRBV9 and TRBJ2-3, with D perhaps TRBD2 (7 bases). The V and J ends lost 5 bases and 0 bases respectively, with 16 bases between them. This CDR3 is 16 amino acids long. Germline V gives CDR1 SGDLS, CDR2 YYNGEE.

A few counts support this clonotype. The CDR3 DNA follows: TGTGCCAGTCCGGCGGTTAGCTCCTACGAGCAGTACTTC. Translated, it gives CASPAVSSYEQYF. The V gene is TRBV12-3 or TRBV12-4, the J gene TRBJ2-7; D remains ambiguous. V was cut by 9 bases and J by 0 bases, with 12 bases left in between. This CDR3 comprises 13 residues.

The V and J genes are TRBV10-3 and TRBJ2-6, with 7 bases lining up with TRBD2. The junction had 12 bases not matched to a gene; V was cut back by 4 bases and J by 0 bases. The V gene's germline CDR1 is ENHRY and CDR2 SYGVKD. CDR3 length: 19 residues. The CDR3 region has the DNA TGTGCCATCAGTGGTCCCGGGGAGGGAAGATACTCTGGGGCCAACGTCCTGACTTTC. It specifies CAISGPGEGRYSGANVLTF.

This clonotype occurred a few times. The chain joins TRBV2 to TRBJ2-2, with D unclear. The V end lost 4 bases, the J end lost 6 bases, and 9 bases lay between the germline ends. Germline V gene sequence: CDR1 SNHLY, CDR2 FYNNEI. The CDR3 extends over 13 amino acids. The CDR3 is CASSVGYAGELFF. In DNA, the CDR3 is TGTGCCAGCAGTGTTGGGTATGCCGGGGAGCTGTTTTTT.

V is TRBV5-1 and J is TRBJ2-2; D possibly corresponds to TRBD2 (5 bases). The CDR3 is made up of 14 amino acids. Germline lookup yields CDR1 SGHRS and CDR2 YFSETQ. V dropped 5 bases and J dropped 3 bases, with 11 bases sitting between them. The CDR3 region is CASSKERDTGELFF. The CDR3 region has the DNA TGCGCCAGCAGTAAAGAGAGGGACACCGGGGAGCTGTTTTTT. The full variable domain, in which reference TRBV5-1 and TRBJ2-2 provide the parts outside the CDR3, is KAGVTQTPRYLIKTRGQQVTLSCSPISGHRSVSWYQQTPGQGLQFLFEYFSETQRNKGNFPGRFSGRQFSNSRSEMNVSTLELGDSALYLCASSKERDTGELFFGEGSRLTVL.

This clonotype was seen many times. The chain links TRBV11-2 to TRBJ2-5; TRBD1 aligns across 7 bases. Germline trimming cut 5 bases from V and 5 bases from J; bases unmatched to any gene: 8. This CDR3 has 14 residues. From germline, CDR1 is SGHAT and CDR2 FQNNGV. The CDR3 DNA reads TGTGCCAGCAGCCGAAACAGGGGCTGGGAGACCCAGTACTTC. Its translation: CASSRNRGWETQYF.

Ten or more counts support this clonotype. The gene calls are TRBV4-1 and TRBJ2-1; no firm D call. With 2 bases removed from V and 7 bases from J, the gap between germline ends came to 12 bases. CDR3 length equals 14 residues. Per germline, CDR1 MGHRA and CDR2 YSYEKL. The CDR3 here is CASSQRSAGNEQFF. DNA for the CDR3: TGCGCCAGCAGCCAACGTTCGGCCGGGAATGAGCAGTTCTTC.

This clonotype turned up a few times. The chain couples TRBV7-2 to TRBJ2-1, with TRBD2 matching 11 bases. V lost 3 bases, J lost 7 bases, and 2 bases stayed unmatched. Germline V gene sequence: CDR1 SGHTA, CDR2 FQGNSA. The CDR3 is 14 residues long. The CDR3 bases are TGTGCCAGCAGCTTGGGACTAGCGGTTAATGAGCAGTTCTTC. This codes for CASSLGLAVNEQFF.

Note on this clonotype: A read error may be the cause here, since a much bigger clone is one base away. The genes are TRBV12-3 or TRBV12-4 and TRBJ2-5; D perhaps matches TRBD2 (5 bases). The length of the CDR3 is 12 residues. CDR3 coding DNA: TGTGCCAGCAGTTTTCATGGGGAGACCCAGAACTTC. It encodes CASSFHGETQNF.

The CDR3 loop is CATSDGLAGGTDTQYF. The CDR3 nucleotides are TGTGCCACCAGTGACGGACTAGCGGGGGGCACAGATACGCAGTATTTT. The rearrangement uses TRBV24-1 and TRBJ2-3, with TRBD2 matching over 13 bases. Germline V gene data show CDR1 as KGHDR and CDR2 as SFDVKD. The V and J ends lost 4 bases and 1 base, in that order; junction bases with no gene match: 1. This CDR3 region has 16 residues.

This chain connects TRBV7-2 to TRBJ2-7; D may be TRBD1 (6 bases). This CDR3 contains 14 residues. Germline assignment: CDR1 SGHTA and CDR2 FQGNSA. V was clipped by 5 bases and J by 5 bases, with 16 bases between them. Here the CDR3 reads CASSPKPTGHEQYF. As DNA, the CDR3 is TGTGCCAGCAGCCCTAAACCTACAGGGCACGAGCAGTACTTC.